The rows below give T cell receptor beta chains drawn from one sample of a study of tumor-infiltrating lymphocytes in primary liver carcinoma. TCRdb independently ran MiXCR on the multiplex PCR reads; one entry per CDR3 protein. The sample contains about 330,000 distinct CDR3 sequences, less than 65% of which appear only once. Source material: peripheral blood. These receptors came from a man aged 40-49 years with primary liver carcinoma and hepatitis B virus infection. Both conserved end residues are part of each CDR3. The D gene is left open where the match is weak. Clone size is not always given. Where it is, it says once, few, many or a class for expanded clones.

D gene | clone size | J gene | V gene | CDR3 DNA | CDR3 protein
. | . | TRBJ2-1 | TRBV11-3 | TGTGCCAGCAGCTTAGAGGTCCTTGAACAGTTCTTC | CASSLEVLEQFF
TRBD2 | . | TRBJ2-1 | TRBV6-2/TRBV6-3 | TGTGCCAACAGTTGGTTAGCGGGAAGGAATGAGCAGTTCTTC | CANSWLAGRNEQFF
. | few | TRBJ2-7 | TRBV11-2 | TGTGCCAGCAGCTTATCAACGGAAGTCAGTGAGCAGTACTTC | CASSLSTEVSEQYF
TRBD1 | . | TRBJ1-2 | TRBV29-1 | TGCAGCGTTCAAGATCCGCTGCCAAAAGGGACAGGGGGCCAATCCTATGGCTACACCTTC | CSVQDPLPKGTGGQSYGYTF
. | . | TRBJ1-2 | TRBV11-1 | TGTGCCAGCAGCTCCTCGTTGAATTTTATTAGCTACACCTTC | CASSSSLNFISYTF
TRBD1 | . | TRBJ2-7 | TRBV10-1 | TGCGCCAGCAGTGAGAAGACAGGGGCCCAGAACGAGCAGTACTTC | CASSEKTGAQNEQYF
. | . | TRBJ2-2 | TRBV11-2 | TGTGCCAGCAACTCAAACACCGGGGAGCTGTTTTTT | CASNSNTGELFF
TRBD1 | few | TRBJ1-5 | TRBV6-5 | TGTGCCAGCAGTCCGGGACAGGGGTATCAGCCCCAGCATTTT | CASSPGQGYQPQHF
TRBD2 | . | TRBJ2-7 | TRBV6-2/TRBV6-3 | TGTGCCTGCAGTAGAGGACTAGCGGGCGAGCAGTACTTC | CACSRGLAGEQYF
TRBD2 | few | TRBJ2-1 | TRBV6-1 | TGTGCCAGCAGTGGTCGCGGGGGTTCCTACAATGAGCAGTTCTTC | CASSGRGGSYNEQFF
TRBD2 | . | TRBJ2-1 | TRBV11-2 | TGTGCCAGCACATTAGTGACAGCGGGAGGCTATGAGCAGTTCTTC | CASTLVTAGGYEQFF
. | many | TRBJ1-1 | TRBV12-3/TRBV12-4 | TGTGCCAGCAGTTCACGATGGAGGGGGGGCATGAACACTGAAGCTTTCTTT | CASSSRWRGGMNTEAFF
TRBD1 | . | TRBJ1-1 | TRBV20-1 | TGCAGTGCTACAGGGGGAAATACTGAAGCTTTCTTT | CSATGGNTEAFF
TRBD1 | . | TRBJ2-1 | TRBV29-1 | TGCAGCGTTGAAGATCGGGATAGGGGGACAGGTGATGAGCGGTTCTTC | CSVEDRDRGTGDERFF
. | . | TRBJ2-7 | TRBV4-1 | TGCGCCAGTAGCCGAGAAGGGACGACCGGGGACGAGCAGTACTTC | CASSREGTTGDEQYF
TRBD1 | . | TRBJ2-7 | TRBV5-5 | TGTGCCAGCAGCTTGGCCACAGGGGATGGGCAGTACTTC | CASSLATGDGQYF
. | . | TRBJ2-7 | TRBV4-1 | TGCGCCAGCAGCCCAGGGAGGAACGAGCAGTACTTC | CASSPGRNEQYF
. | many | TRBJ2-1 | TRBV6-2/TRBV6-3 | TGTGCCAGCAGTTACCCCCCGAGCTCCTACAATGAGCAGTTCTTC | CASSYPPSSYNEQFF
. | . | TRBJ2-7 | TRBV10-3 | TGTGCCTCCCGTTGGAGGGATACCCACGAGCAGTACTTC | CASRWRDTHEQYF
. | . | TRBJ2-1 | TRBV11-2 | TGTGCCAGTAGCTTAGGCAAGACAGCACGTCTTGAGCAGTTCTTC | CASSLGKTARLEQFF
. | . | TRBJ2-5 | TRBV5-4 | TGTGCCAAGAGCACCGGGACTCAGCAAGAGACCCAGTACTTC | CAKSTGTQQETQYF
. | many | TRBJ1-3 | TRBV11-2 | TGTGCCAGCAGCTTAGTCCGGCCGGTCTCTGGAAACACCATATATTTT | CASSLVRPVSGNTIYF
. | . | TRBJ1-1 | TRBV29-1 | TGCAGCGGCCAAGTGAACACTGAGGCTTACTTT | CSGQVNTEAYF
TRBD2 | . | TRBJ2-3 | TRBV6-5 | TGTGCCAGCAGTTACTCGTCCACTAGCGACCTCACAGACACGCAGTATTTT | CASSYSSTSDLTDTQYF
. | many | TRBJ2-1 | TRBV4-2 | TGTGCCAGCAGCCACCCCAGCAGGGGGAGGGCCCTCAATAATGAGCAGTTCTTC | CASSHPSRGRALNNEQFF
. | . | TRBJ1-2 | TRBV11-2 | TGTGCCAGTAACCTAGAGGTCAGGGACTATGGCTACACCTTC | CASNLEVRDYGYTF
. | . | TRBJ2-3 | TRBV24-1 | TGTGCCACCAGTGATTTAACAAGGGGAAGCACAGATACGCAGTATTTT | CATSDLTRGSTDTQYF
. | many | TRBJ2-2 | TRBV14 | TGTGCCAGCAGCCGGCGACCGAACACCGGGGAGCTGTTTTTT | CASSRRPNTGELFF
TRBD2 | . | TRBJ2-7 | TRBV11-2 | TGTACCAGCAGCCCCACGGGGGGACCCTACGAGCAGCACTTC | CTSSPTGGPYEQHF
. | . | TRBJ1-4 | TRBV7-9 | TGTGCCAGCAGCTTAGCCCATGAAAAACTGTTTTTT | CASSLAHEKLFF
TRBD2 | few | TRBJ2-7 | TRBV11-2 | TGTGCCAGCAGCTTTTCCGGCACTAGCGGAGACTACGAGCAGTACTTC | CASSFSGTSGDYEQYF
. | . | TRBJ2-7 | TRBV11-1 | TGTGCCGGCAGCTTAGTATACGGGGGAGACTACGAGCAGTACTTC | CAGSLVYGGDYEQYF
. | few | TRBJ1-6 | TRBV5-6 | TGTGCCAGCAGCCCCAGGGACCGGACGAATTCACCCCTCCACTTT | CASSPRDRTNSPLHF
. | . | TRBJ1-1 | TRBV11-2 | TGTGCCAACAGCTTCGGGGGACCATACACTGAAGCCTTCTTT | CANSFGGPYTEAFF
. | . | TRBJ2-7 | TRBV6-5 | TGTGCCAGCAGTCCCCGGGCGGTAGGCGAGCAGTACTTC | CASSPRAVGEQYF
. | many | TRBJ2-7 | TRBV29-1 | TGCAGCGTTGAGGTAGCAGGGGGAGGTGGTGAGCAGTACTTC | CSVEVAGGGGEQYF
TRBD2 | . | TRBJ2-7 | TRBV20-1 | TGCAGTGCAAATCTCCCCTCAGCGGGACGGAGATCATACGAGCACTACTTC | CSANLPSAGRRSYEHYF
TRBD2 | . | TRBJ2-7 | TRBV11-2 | TGTGTCAGCAGCTTGAGGGAGGGGAGGACTAGCGGGCTCAGCTCCTACGAGCAGTACTTC | CVSSLREGRTSGLSSYEQYF
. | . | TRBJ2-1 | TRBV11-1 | TGTGCCAGCAGCAACCTCAGGGTGGGGGATGATGAGCAATTCTTC | CASSNLRVGDDEQFF
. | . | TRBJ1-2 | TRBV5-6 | TGTGCGTGCAGCTTGGTTGGGACGGGAGGCTACACCTTC | CACSLVGTGGYTF
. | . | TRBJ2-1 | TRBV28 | TGTGCCAGCAGTTCCCCTAGGGGCAATACACACAATGAGCAGCTCTTC | CASSSPRGNTHNEQLF